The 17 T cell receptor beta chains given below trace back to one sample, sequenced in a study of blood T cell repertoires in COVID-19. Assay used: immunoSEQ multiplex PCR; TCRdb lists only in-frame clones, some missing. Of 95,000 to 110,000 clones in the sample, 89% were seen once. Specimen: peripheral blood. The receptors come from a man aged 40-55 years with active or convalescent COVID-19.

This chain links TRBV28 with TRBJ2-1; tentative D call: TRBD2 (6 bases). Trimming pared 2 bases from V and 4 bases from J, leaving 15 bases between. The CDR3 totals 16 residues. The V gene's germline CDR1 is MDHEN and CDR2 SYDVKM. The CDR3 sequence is CASSLLAFAGYNEQFF. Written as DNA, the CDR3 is TGTGCCAGCAGTTTACTTGCGTTCGCGGGGTACAATGAGCAGTTCTTC.

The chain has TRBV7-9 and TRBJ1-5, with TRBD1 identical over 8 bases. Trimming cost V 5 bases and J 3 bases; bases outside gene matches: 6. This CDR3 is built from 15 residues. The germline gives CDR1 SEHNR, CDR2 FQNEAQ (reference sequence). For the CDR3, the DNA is TGTGCCAGCAGCCCCCCGGGACAGGACAATCAGCCCCAGCATTTT. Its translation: CASSPPGQDNQPQHF.

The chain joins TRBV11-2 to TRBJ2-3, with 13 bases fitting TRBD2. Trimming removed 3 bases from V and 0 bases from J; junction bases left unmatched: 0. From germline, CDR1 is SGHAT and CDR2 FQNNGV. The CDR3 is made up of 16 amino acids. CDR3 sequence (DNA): TGTGCCAGCAGCTTGGGACTAGCGGGGAGCACAGATACGCAGTATTTT. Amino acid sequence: CASSLGLAGSTDTQYF.

The CDR3 bases are TGTGCCAGCAGCCCTCGCGGACTAGAGAGAGATGAGCAGTTCTTC. Protein product: CASSPRGLERDEQFF. The chain combines TRBV9 with TRBJ2-1, with 7 nucleotides matching TRBD2. J lost 8 bases, V lost 4 bases, and 12 bases had no gene match. The germline gives CDR1 SGDLS, CDR2 YYNGEE. The CDR3 has 15 residues.

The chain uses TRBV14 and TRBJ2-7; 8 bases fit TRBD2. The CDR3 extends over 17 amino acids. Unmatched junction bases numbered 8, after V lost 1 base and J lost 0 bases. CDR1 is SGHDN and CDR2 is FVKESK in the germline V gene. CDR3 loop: CASSQVRGRGDSYEQYF. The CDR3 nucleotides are TGTGCCAGCAGCCAAGTGAGAGGGCGGGGGGACTCCTACGAGCAGTACTTC.

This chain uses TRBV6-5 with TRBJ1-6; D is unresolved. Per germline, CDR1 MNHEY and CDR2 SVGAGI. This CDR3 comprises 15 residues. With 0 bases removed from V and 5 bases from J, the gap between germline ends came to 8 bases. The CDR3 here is CASSYSGPDNSPLHF. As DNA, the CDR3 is TGTGCCAGCAGTTACTCGGGCCCAGATAATTCACCCCTCCACTTT.

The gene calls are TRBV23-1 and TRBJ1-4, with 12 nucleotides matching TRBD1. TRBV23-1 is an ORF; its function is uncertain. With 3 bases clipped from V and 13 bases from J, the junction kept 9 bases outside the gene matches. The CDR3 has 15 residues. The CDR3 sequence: CASSHSGQGARRLFF. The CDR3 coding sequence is TGCGCCAGCAGTCATTCGGGACAGGGGGCGAGGAGACTGTTTTTT.

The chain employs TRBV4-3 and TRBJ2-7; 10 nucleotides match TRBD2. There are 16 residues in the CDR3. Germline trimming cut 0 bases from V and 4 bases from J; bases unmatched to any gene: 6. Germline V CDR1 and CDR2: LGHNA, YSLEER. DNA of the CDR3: TGCGCCAGCAGCCAAGAAGCGGCTAGCGGGAGATACGAGCAGTACTTC. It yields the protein CASSQEAASGRYEQYF.

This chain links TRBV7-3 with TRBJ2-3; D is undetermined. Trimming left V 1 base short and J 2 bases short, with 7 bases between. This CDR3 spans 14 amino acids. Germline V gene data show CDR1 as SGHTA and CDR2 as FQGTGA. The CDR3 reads CASSLRVNTDTQYF. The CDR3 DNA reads TGTGCCAGCAGCTTAAGAGTCAACACAGATACGCAGTATTTT. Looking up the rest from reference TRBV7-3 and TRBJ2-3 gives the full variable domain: GAGVSQTPSNKVTEKGKYVELRCDPISGHTALYWYRQSLGQGPEFLIYFQGTGAADDSGLPNDRFFAVRPEGSVSTLKIQRTERGDSAVYLCASSLRVNTDTQYFGPGTRLTVL.

The CDR3 nucleotides read TGTGCCAGCAGCCCTACGGCGGCGGGCAATCAGCCCCAGCATTTT. Residues: CASSPTAAGNQPQHF. This sequence joins TRBV7-2 and TRBJ1-5; D remains ambiguous. The CDR3 runs to 15 residues. V dropped 5 bases and J dropped 2 bases, with 13 bases sitting between them. Germline CDR1 is SGHTA and CDR2 is FQGNSA.

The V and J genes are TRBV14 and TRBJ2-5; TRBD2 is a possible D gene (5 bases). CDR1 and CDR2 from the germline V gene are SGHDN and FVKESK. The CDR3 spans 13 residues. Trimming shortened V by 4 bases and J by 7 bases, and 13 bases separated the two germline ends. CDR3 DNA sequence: TGTGCCAGCAGCCCCCTACTAGTCGGGACCCAGTACTTC. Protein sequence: CASSPLLVGTQYF.

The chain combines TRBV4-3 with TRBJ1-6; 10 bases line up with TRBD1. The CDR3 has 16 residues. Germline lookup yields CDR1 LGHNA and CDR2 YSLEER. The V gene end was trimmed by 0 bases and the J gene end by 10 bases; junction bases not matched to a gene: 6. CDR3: CASSQEGGTGVSPLHF. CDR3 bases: TGCGCCAGCAGCCAAGAGGGGGGGACAGGGGTCTCACCCCTCCACTTT.

The CDR3 sequence is CASSRGGAGNQPQHF. As DNA, the CDR3 is TGTGCCAGCAGCCGAGGGGGCGCCGGCAATCAGCCCCAGCATTTT. The chain carries TRBV28 and TRBJ1-5, with 7 positions matching TRBD1. The germline CDR1 and CDR2 sequences are MDHEN and SYDVKM. Unmatched junction bases numbered 7, after V lost 6 bases and J lost 2 bases. This CDR3 has 15 amino acids.

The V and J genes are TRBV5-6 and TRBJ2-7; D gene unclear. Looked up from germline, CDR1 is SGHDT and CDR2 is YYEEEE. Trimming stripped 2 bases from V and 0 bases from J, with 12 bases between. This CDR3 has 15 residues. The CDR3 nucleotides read TGTGCCAGCAGCTTCCGCGGCACGATCTCCTACGAGCAGTACTTC. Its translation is CASSFRGTISYEQYF. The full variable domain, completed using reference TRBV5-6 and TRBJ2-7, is DAGVTQSPTHLIKTRGQQVTLRCSPKSGHDTVSWYQQALGQGPQFIFQYYEEEERQRGNFPDRFSGHQFPNYSSELNVNALLLGDSALYLCASSFRGTISYEQYFGPGTRLTVT.

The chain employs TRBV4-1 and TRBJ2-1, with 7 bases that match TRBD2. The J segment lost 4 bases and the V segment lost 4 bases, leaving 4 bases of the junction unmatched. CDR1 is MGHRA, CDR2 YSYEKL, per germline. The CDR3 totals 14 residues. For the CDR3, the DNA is TGCGCCAGCAGCCCCCAGCGGGGTTACAATGAGCAGTTCTTC. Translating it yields CASSPQRGYNEQFF.

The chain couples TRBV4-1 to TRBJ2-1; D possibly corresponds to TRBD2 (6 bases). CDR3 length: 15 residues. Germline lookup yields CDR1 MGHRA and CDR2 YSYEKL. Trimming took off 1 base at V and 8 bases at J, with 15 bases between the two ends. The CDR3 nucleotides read TGCGCCAGCAGCCAAGCTTGGTACGGGAGTGATGAGCAGTTCTTC. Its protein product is CASSQAWYGSDEQFF.

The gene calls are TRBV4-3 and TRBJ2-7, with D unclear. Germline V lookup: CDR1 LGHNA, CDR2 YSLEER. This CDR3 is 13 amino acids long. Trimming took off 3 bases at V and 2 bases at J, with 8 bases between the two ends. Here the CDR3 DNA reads TGCGCCAGCAGCCATGACATTGCCTACGAGCAGTACTTC. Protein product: CASSHDIAYEQYF.